This T cell receptor beta chain was sequenced during a study of OX40 agonist ivuxolimab in advanced cancers. Study at large: Six ivuxolimab dose levels, 0.01 to 10 mg/kg, were given intravenously every 2 weeks. Patients enrolled in dose escalation were diagnosed with hepatocellular carcinoma, melanoma, renal cell or head and neck cancer. Three partial responders included one hepatocellular carcinoma patient and two cutaneous melanoma patients.

Details on this clone: Its specificity is not known.

General study findings and limits: The authors also found low normalized T-cell clonal expansion in some nonresponders.

This table comes from immunoSEQ multiplex PCR, and its TCRdb copy is limited to in-frame clones, with some not included. Of some 80,000 clones listed, over 75% are singletons. The source was CD4+ or CD8+ T cells sorted from blood, collected in a trial of the OX40 agonist ivuxolimab. The source of this sequence is an adult with an advanced solid tumor such as melanoma, head and neck, liver or kidney cancer.

CDR3 protein: CASSPRAEGNQPQHF. CDR3 DNA sequence: TGTGCCAGCAGCCCGCGTGCTGAAGGCAATCAGCCCCAGCATTTT. V gene TRBV7-2 combines with J gene TRBJ1-5, with D unclear. Germline CDR1 and CDR2: SGHTA and FQGNSA. V was shortened by 5 bases and J by 2 bases, with 13 bases between the two germline ends. The CDR3 has 15 residues.